Below, 20 T cell receptor beta chains from the same sample are listed, as sequenced in a study of blood T cell repertoires in COVID-19. Method: immunoSEQ multiplex PCR; TCRdb's copy keeps in-frame clones and lacks some. The sample records 300,000 to 400,000 clones, roughly 86% being singletons. The specimen sequenced was peripheral blood. Receptor source: a woman aged 50 to 60 who had recovered from COVID-19.

The CDR3 sequence: CAWSVQGNEQYF. The CDR3 region has the DNA TGTGCCTGGAGTGTACAGGGCAACGAGCAGTACTTC. The V gene is TRBV30, the J gene TRBJ2-7; D is possibly TRBD1 (6 bases). CDR1 is GTSNPN and CDR2 is SVGIG in the germline V gene (reference sequence). CDR3 length: 12 residues. Trimming stripped 0 bases from V and 5 bases from J, with 8 bases between.

This clone was observed a few times. This chain connects TRBV2 to TRBJ1-5, with 7 bases matching TRBD1. Germline V CDR1 and CDR2: SNHLY, FYNNEI. V gave up 7 bases and J gave up 2 bases; unmatched junction bases: 11. This CDR3 comprises 16 residues. Here the CDR3 DNA reads TGTGCCAGCACCCTAGACAGGGCATCGGGCAATCAGCCCCAGCATTTT. Translation: CASTLDRASGNQPQHF.

The chain combines TRBV15 with TRBJ1-1, with a tentative D call TRBD1 (5 bases). Germline V CDR1 and CDR2: LNHNV, YYDKDF (reference sequence). V dropped 0 bases and J dropped 8 bases, with 13 bases sitting between them. This CDR3 is built from 14 residues. DNA for the CDR3: TGTGCCACCAGCAGAGACCCCTCGGCAGGGGAAGCTTTCTTT. It is translated as CATSRDPSAGEAFF. Full variable domain (missing parts from reference TRBV15 and TRBJ1-1): DAMVIQNPRYQVTQFGKPVTLSCSQTLNHNVMYWYQQKSSQAPKLLFHYYDKDFNNEADTPDNFQSRRPNTSFCFLDIRSPGLGDTAMYLCATSRDPSAGEAFFGQGTRLTVV.

This sequence joins TRBV6-1 and TRBJ1-2, with 8 bases matching TRBD1. CDR3 size: 15 residues. Germline V gives CDR1 MNHNS, CDR2 SASEGT. After removal of 2 bases from V and 7 bases from J, the junction contained 9 bases not matched to a gene. The CDR3 DNA follows: TGTGCCAGCAGTGAAACTGCGGGCAGGGGGCTTGGCTACACCTTC. It codes for CASSETAGRGLGYTF.

V and J are TRBV5-1 and TRBJ2-5, with D tentatively TRBD2 (6 bases). Between the trimmed V and J ends, which lost 1 base and 1 base, there was a span of 14 bases. The germline V gene has CDR1 SGHRS and CDR2 YFSETQ. This CDR3 has 16 amino acids. The DNA for the CDR3 is TGCGCCAGCAGCTTGTTATGGGGGGACCCCCAAGAGACCCAGTACTTC. This translates into CASSLLWGDPQETQYF.

This clone has just a few counts. V and J are TRBV6-5 and TRBJ1-2; D call uncertain. Deletions cut 5 bases from V and 4 bases from J, with 14 bases between. CDR3 length: 14 residues. Germline V CDR1 and CDR2: MNHEY, SVGAGI. The CDR3, as DNA: TGTGCCAGCAGTCCCCGTAGAGGCTCCTATGGCTACACCTTC. It codes for CASSPRRGSYGYTF.

This chain connects TRBV4-1 to TRBJ2-5; D uncertain. The germline gives CDR1 MGHRA, CDR2 YSYEKL. The CDR3 contains 13 residues. The V and J ends lost 2 bases and 2 bases respectively, with 6 bases between them. In DNA, the CDR3 is TGCGCCAGCAGCCAATTCCAGCAAGAGACCCAGTACTTC. It specifies CASSQFQQETQYF.

This chain joins TRBV6-4 and TRBJ1-2; D unclear. Trimming left V 0 bases short and J 9 bases short, with 14 bases between. CDR1 and CDR2 from the germline V gene are MRHNA and SNTAGT. This CDR3 has 14 amino acids. CDR3 region: CASSDSSRIRRYTF. CDR3 nucleotides: TGTGCCAGCAGTGACTCGAGCAGGATTAGGCGCTACACCTTC.

The chain is built from TRBV7-2 and TRBJ1-1; TRBD1 might be the D (6 bases). Germline values: CDR1 SGHTA, CDR2 FQGNSA. The ends were cut back, 0 bases at V and 1 base at J, with 12 bases in the middle. This CDR3 spans 16 amino acids. Here the CDR3 DNA reads TGTGCCAGCAGCTTAGCTGGGCAGGGGTCGAACACTGAAGCTTTCTTT. Translating it yields CASSLAGQGSNTEAFF.

V is TRBV18 and J is TRBJ2-1; D is possibly TRBD2 (5 bases). V gave up 6 bases and J gave up 1 base, with 10 bases separating them. Germline-derived CDR1 and CDR2 are KGHSH and LQKENI. The CDR3 totals 14 residues. CDR3 coding DNA: TGTGCCAGCTCCTCTGGGGAGTCCTACAATGAGCAGTTCTTC. This encodes CASSSGESYNEQFF.

CDR3 sequence reads: CASSQDTGIYEQYF. The CDR3 nucleotides read TGTGCCAGCAGCCAAGACACAGGGATATACGAGCAGTACTTC. The J gene is TRBJ2-7, the V gene TRBV3-1 (or the pseudogene TRBV3-2); D perhaps matches TRBD1 (6 bases). CDR3 length equals 14 residues. The V end was cut by 0 bases, the J end by 4 bases, with 10 bases between. CDR1 LGHDT and CDR2 YNNKEL come from the germline V gene (reference sequence).

The chain employs TRBV19 and TRBJ1-5; D remains ambiguous. The CDR3 is made up of 13 amino acids. Germline loops: CDR1 LNHDA, CDR2 SQIVND (reference sequence). Trimming left V 8 bases short and J 7 bases short, with 15 bases between. CDR3 region: CASQFGVRQPQHF. The CDR3 DNA follows: TGTGCCAGTCAGTTCGGGGTCCGCCAGCCCCAGCATTTT.

V and J are TRBV28 and TRBJ1-2, with 8 bases identical to TRBD1. The CDR3 spans 15 residues. Looked up from germline, CDR1 is MDHEN and CDR2 is SYDVKM. V was pared by 6 bases and J by 2 bases, with 8 bases of the junction left unmatched. The CDR3: CASSPGQGLNYGYTF. In DNA form, the CDR3 reads TGTGCCAGCAGCCCCGGACAGGGTTTGAACTATGGCTACACCTTC.

The chain joins TRBV7-2 to TRBJ2-7; 8 positions agree with TRBD2. The ends lost 4 bases at V and 0 bases at J; junction bases unmatched: 17. This CDR3 region has 19 residues. The germline V gene encodes CDR1 SGHTA and CDR2 FQGNSA. CDR3 residues: CASSSQGISSGARSYEQYF. The CDR3 DNA reads TGTGCCAGCAGCTCCCAGGGAATAAGTAGCGGGGCCCGCTCCTACGAGCAGTACTTC.

The CDR3 nucleotides are TGCGCCAGCAGCCAAGATCCCAGAGGGGGCGGGGCAGATACGCAGTATTTT. Residues: CASSQDPRGGGADTQYF. The V and J genes are TRBV4-3 and TRBJ2-3, with D possibly being TRBD1 (7 bases). Trimming removed 0 bases at V and 4 bases at J, with 17 bases between. The CDR3 is 17 amino acids. CDR1 is LGHNA, CDR2 YSLEER, per germline.

The J gene is TRBJ2-2, the V gene TRBV28, with unresolved D. Germline V gene data show CDR1 as MDHEN and CDR2 as SYDVKM. The V gene lost 0 bases and the J gene lost 8 bases, with 7 bases spanning the gap. The CDR3 is 13 residues long. The chain's CDR3 is CASSLWSRGELFF. The DNA for the CDR3 is TGTGCCAGCAGTTTATGGTCTAGGGGGGAGCTGTTTTTT.

This clone was seen just once. V usage is TRBV29-1 and J usage is TRBJ2-1; TRBD1 might be the D (5 bases). Germline V gene data show CDR1 as SQVTM and CDR2 as ANQGSEA. V was cut by 5 bases and J by 9 bases, with 17 bases left in between. CDR3 length equals 13 residues. CDR3 coding DNA: TGCAGCGTTCGGATTTTGGGTGGGGCTGAGCAGTTCTTC. It is translated as CSVRILGGAEQFF.

The chain's CDR3 is CASSVLAGGNNEQFF. As DNA, the CDR3 is TGTGCCAGCAGCGTCCTAGCGGGAGGGAACAATGAGCAGTTCTTC. V and J are TRBV9 and TRBJ2-1, with 12 bases that match TRBD2. With 2 bases clipped from V and 5 bases from J, the junction kept 2 bases outside the gene matches. There are 15 residues in the CDR3. The germline V gene has CDR1 SGDLS and CDR2 YYNGEE.

The rearrangement uses TRBV28 and TRBJ2-3; perhaps TRBD1 as D (5 bases). The V end lost 8 bases, the J end lost 2 bases, and 11 bases lay between the germline ends. CDR1 is MDHEN, CDR2 SYDVKM, per germline. The CDR3 length is 13 residues. As DNA, the CDR3 is TGTGCCAGCTCATCAGGGAACACAGATACGCAGTATTTT. As protein: CASSSGNTDTQYF. Looking up the rest from reference TRBV28 and TRBJ2-3 gives the full variable domain: DVKVTQSSRYLVKRTGEKVFLECVQDMDHENMFWYRQDPGLGLRLIYFSYDVKMKEKGDIPEGYSVSREKKERFSLILESASTNQTSMYLCASSSGNTDTQYFGPGTRLTVL.

As regards this clone: The junction does not match germline at one end; this may be a read error. The CDR3 sequence: CASSRTAAQETQYF. The DNA of the CDR3 is TGTGCTAGCAGCAGGACAGCAGCACAAGAGACCCAGTACTTC. The chain is built from TRBV7-7 and TRBJ2-5, with D maybe TRBD1 (6 bases). CDR3 length: 14 amino acids. From germline, CDR1 is SSHAT and CDR2 FNYEAQ (reference sequence).